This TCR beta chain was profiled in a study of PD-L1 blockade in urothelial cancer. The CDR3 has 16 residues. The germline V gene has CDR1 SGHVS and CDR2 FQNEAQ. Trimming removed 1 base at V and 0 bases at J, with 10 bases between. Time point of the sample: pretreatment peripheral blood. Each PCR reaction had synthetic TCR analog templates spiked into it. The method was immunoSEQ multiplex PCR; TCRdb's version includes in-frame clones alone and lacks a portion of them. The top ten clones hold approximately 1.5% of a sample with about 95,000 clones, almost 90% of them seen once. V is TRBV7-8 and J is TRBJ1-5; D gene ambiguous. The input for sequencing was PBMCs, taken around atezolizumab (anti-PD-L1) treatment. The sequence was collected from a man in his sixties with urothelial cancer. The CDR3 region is CASSLGAPNSNQPQHF. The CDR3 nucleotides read TGTGCCAGCAGCTTAGGGGCCCCTAATAGCAATCAGCCCCAGCATTTT.